This TCR beta chain was retrieved from a study of T cell responses to AZD1222 COVID-19 vaccine. In the case of this clone: Antigen unknown.

Germline lookup yields CDR1 SGHAT and CDR2 FQNNGV. The CDR3 length is 13 residues. V shed 3 bases and J 7 bases; nucleotides not matched to a gene: 5. The study's findings and limits: Among the donors, most were white British and more were female, and clonal diversity was possibly underestimated. At study baseline, merely more than 5 AZD1222 recipients were seropositive. Repertoire sampling happened only post peak T cell response. Unmutated regions of variants are reportedly targeted by nearly half of spike-specific TCRs.

The repertoire was sequenced with immunoSEQ multiplex PCR; TCRdb's copy has only in-frame clones and lacks some. The sample yields 90,000 to 150,000 clones, about 90% seen once. The V and J genes are TRBV11-2 and TRBJ1-1, with 7 bases matching TRBD1. Specimen: peripheral blood, collected on day 0 of AZD1222 vaccination. The TCR sequence derives from an adult in good health. The CDR3, as DNA: TGTGCCAGCAGCTTTATCCGGGACAGTGAAGCTTTCTTT. This translates into CASSFIRDSEAFF.